The sequence of this T cell receptor (beta chain) was determined in a study of HIV-infected patients and healthy controls. Follow-up blood was drawn about 14 weeks, roughly three months, after antiretroviral therapy began. The repertoire came from unfractionated whole blood and reflected all unsorted peripheral T cells. About 550 ng RNA was reverse transcribed with alpha and beta constant-region primers. Each of the alpha and beta chains got its own library through chain-specific third strand synthesis with indices. TCRdb re-called the 5' RACE reads with MiXCR, one entry per CDR3 protein. Of some 7,000 distinct CDR3 sequences in the sample, 10% were seen once. Trimming stripped 1 base from V and 3 bases from J, with 6 bases between. In germline, CDR1 is SGHAT, CDR2 FQNNGV. The CDR3 totals 13 residues.

The starting material was blood, obtained during antiretroviral therapy. This chain connects TRBV11-2 to TRBJ2-5; D is unclear. The sequence was collected from an adult with HIV infection. CDR3: CASSLGSKETQYF. In DNA, the CDR3 is TGTGCCAGCAGCTTAGGGTCGAAAGAGACCCAGTACTTC.